One and the same sample provided the 22 T cell receptor beta chains below, sequenced in a study of T cell clonality in common variable immunodeficiency. The table came from immunoSEQ multiplex PCR; TCRdb's copy has only in-frame clones and leaves some out. The sample was found to contain tens of thousands of clones, and every one recurs. The sample taken for sequencing was peripheral blood mononuclear cells. The receptors were gathered from a person between 18 and 75 years old in good health.

This clone came up many times. Read coverage stops 3 residues before the CDR3 terminus; the germline J gene supplies the remainder. V and J are TRBV4-1 and TRBJ2-7; TRBD2 aligns across 7 bases. The junction had 10 bases not matched to a gene; V was cut back by 5 bases and J by 0 bases. The CDR3 is 16 amino acids. Germline V CDR1 and CDR2: MGHRA, YSYEKL. The part of the CDR3 DNA that was read is TGCGCCAGCAGCAACCCTCCGCGGACTAGCTCCTACGAG. This codes for CASSNPPRTSSYE. The CDR3 reads in full as CASSNPPRTSSYEQYF.

This clone was counted a few times. This could be a read error, since a much larger clone is one nucleotide away. Coverage ceases 3 residues before the CDR3 finishes, and the germline J gene fills in the end. Distinct nucleotide sequences in the sample also encode this CDR3. The chain carries TRBV18 and TRBJ2-3; 9 bases map to TRBD2. CDR1 is KGHSH, CDR2 LQKENI, per germline. CDR3 size: 15 residues. After removal of 6 bases from V and 2 bases from J, the junction contained 6 bases not matched to a gene. CDR3 DNA, as far as it was read: TGTGCCAGCTCTCCGGGACTAGCTTCCACAGATACG. Protein: CASSPGLASTDT. The entire CDR3 is CASSPGLASTDTQYF.

This clone has at least ten counts. The read ends 3 residues shy of where the CDR3 ends; the end is completed using the germline J gene. The V and J genes are TRBV19 and TRBJ1-5; D is undetermined. Germline loops: CDR1 LNHDA, CDR2 SQIVND (reference sequence). The germline V and J ends were trimmed by 6 bases and 4 bases, with 13 bases remaining between them. CDR3 size: 14 residues. The sequenced CDR3 bases are TGTGCCAGTAGCCCGTACTCGGGTAATCAGCCC. The encoded protein is CASSPYSGNQP. The entire CDR3 is CASSPYSGNQPQHF.

This clone came up many times. Read sequence stops 3 residues before the CDR3 end, and the germline J gene provides the missing end. This rearrangement joins TRBV19 to TRBJ1-2, with 7 bases aligning to TRBD1. This CDR3 has 16 residues. Germline loops: CDR1 LNHDA, CDR2 SQIVND (reference sequence). The V segment lost 7 bases and the J segment 0 bases; nucleotides outside the gene matches: 11. The CDR3 sequence: CASTRGTVSPNYGYTF. The sequenced CDR3 bases are TGTGCCAGTACCCGCGGGACAGTTTCTCCTAACTATGGC.

This clone has at least ten counts. Read sequence stops 3 residues before the CDR3 end, and the germline J gene provides the missing end. This rearrangement joins TRBV20-1 to TRBJ2-3; D gene unclear. The V end lost 3 bases, the J end lost 4 bases, and 5 bases lay between the germline ends. CDR1 is DFQATT, CDR2 SNEGSKA, per germline (reference sequence). This CDR3 has 11 amino acids. CDR3 bases read: TGCAGTGCTAGGCTAGCAGATACG. This codes for CSARLADT. The full CDR3 is CSARLADTQYF.

In its sample, this clone was seen many times. Sequencing ends 3 residues short of the CDR3 end; the germline J gene provides the rest. The J gene is TRBJ2-1, the V gene TRBV20-1; the match to TRBD1 covers 8 bases. The J segment lost 8 bases and the V segment lost 5 bases, leaving 8 bases of the junction unmatched. The CDR3 consists of 13 residues. CDR1 and CDR2 from the germline V gene are DFQATT and SNEGSKA (reference sequence). The sequenced part of the CDR3 DNA is TGCAGTGCTGCCGGACAGGGTTGGGATGAG. Protein sequence: CSAAGQGWDE. From start to end, the CDR3 is CSAAGQGWDEQFF.

This clone was recorded many times. The read stops 3 residues short of the end of the CDR3; the missing end is completed from the germline J gene. This chain links TRBV6-1 with TRBJ1-1; D unresolved. The CDR3 is 14 amino acids. Germline V gene lookup returns CDR1 MNHNS and CDR2 SASEGT. Trimming pared 3 bases from V and 0 bases from J, leaving 8 bases between. CDR3 DNA, as far as it was read: TGTGCCAGCAGTGACAGTCCCATGAACACTGAA. Its translation: CASSDSPMNTE. The whole CDR3 sequence reads CASSDSPMNTEAFF.

This clone was found a few times. The CDR3 goes on 3 residues after the read ends, and that part is filled in from the germline J gene. J is TRBJ1-5 and V is TRBV11-2; 8 positions match TRBD1. CDR3 size: 15 residues. CDR1 and CDR2 from the germline V gene are SGHAT and FQNNGV. V was clipped by 6 bases and J by 4 bases; unmatched bases: 8. CDR3 sequence: CASRMTGAPNQPQHF. CDR3 bases read: TGTGCCAGCAGGATGACAGGGGCCCCGAATCAGCCC.

This clone was seen at least ten times. The read ends 3 residues early relative to the CDR3; the germline J gene fills the gap. V and J are TRBV6-2 or TRBV6-3 and TRBJ2-7, with D possibly matching TRBD2 (5 bases). CDR3 length: 11 residues. CDR1 MNHEY and CDR2 SVGEGT come from the germline V gene. Trimming pared 9 bases from V and 6 bases from J, leaving 12 bases between. CDR3 DNA (partial): TGTGCCAGGGCGGACTGTGTCGAG. This encodes CARADCVE. The entire CDR3 sequence reads CARADCVEQYF.

In its sample, this clone was seen many times. The read ends 3 residues before the CDR3 terminus; that terminus is restored from the germline J gene. This rearrangement joins TRBV20-1 to TRBJ2-1, with a possible D match to TRBD2 (5 bases). V lost 5 bases to trimming and J lost 7 bases, with 18 bases between them. The CDR3 is 14 residues long. Germline CDR1 is DFQATT and CDR2 is SNEGSKA (reference sequence). The sequenced part of the CDR3 DNA is TGCAGTGCTGGGGTGGGCGGGCTGGGAAATGAG. Translation: CSAGVGGLGNE. The full CDR3 is CSAGVGGLGNEQFF.

This clone has ten or more counts. The CDR3 extends 3 residues past the end of the read, so its final part is completed from the germline J gene. The chain uses TRBV7-2 and TRBJ1-2; 9 bases align to TRBD1. V was pared by 5 bases and J by 4 bases, with 8 bases of the junction left unmatched. The CDR3 is 15 residues long. CDR1 is SGHTA, CDR2 FQGNSA, per germline. The part of the CDR3 DNA that was read is TGTGCCAGCAGCAAACGGGACAGGGACTCCTATGGC. As protein: CASSKRDRDSYG. The CDR3 in full is CASSKRDRDSYGYTF.

In its sample, this clone was seen many times. The part of the CDR3 DNA that was read is TGCAGTGCTACGGACAGGGAGGTTTCCAATGAAAAA. This codes for CSATDREVSNEK. The whole CDR3 region reads CSATDREVSNEKLFF. The gene calls are TRBV20-1 and TRBJ1-4; 8 nucleotides match TRBD1. With the read ending 3 residues before the CDR3 end, the germline J gene is used to fill in that end. With 4 bases clipped from V and 5 bases from J, the junction kept 9 bases outside the gene matches. Germline V lookup: CDR1 DFQATT, CDR2 SNEGSKA (reference sequence). CDR3 length: 15 residues.

This clone was recorded many times. The read terminates 3 residues ahead of where the CDR3 ends, so the germline J gene completes it. The chain joins TRBV5-1 to TRBJ2-2, with TRBD2 matching 9 bases. J gave up 9 bases and V 4 bases, and 10 bases lay outside the gene matches. This CDR3 has 15 residues. Germline loops: CDR1 SGHRS, CDR2 YFSETQ. The CDR3 region is CASSRAGGPRRELFF. The part of the CDR3 DNA that was read is TGCGCCAGCAGCCGGGCGGGAGGGCCCCGACGGGAG.

This clone appeared many times. The read finishes 3 residues shy of the CDR3 end, and the germline J gene is used to complete it. This chain connects TRBV7-2 to TRBJ1-1, with 7 bases matching TRBD1. This CDR3 has 15 amino acids. V shed 5 bases and J 7 bases; nucleotides not matched to a gene: 13. CDR1 is SGHTA and CDR2 is FQGNSA in the germline V gene. The CDR3 protein is CASSTYSRGPGEAFF. The CDR3 bases that were read are TGTGCCAGCAGCACCTACTCAAGGGGGCCGGGTGAA.

This clone came up many times. The CDR3 goes on 3 residues after the read ends, and that part is filled in from the germline J gene. The V and J genes are TRBV29-1 and TRBJ1-5; possible D gene TRBD1, 6 bases. The V and J ends lost 6 bases and 7 bases respectively, with 16 bases between them. Per germline, CDR1 SQVTM and CDR2 ANQGSEA. The CDR3 sequence is 13 residues long. The CDR3 bases that were read are TGCAGCGTCCGGGAAGGGGGGGGGCAGCCC. Translating it yields CSVREGGGQP. The entire CDR3 sequence reads CSVREGGGQPQHF. The full variable domain, with the rest looked up from reference TRBV29-1 and TRBJ1-5, is SAVISQKPSRDICQRGTSLTIQCQVDSQVTMMFWYRQQPGQSLTLIATANQGSEATYESGFVIDKFPISRPNLTFSTLTVSNMSPEDSSIYLCSVREGGGQPQHFGDGTRLSIL.

This clone was detected ten times or more. From the germline J gene comes the end of the CDR3, since the read stops 3 residues before it. The chain employs TRBV3-1 (or the pseudogene TRBV3-2) and TRBJ2-3; no clear D gene. The germline V and J ends were trimmed by 0 bases and 2 bases, with 12 bases remaining between them. The CDR3 spans 16 residues. The germline CDR1 and CDR2 sequences are LGHDT and YNNKEL (reference sequence). The CDR3 bases that were read are TGTGCCAGCAGCCAAGAGGCTAACAGTTACACAGATACG. Encoded protein: CASSQEANSYTDT. The entire CDR3 sequence reads CASSQEANSYTDTQYF.

This clone has ten or more counts. With the read ending 3 residues before the CDR3 end, the germline J gene is used to fill in that end. The J gene is TRBJ2-3, the V gene TRBV14; D is perhaps TRBD2 (5 bases). With 6 bases removed from V and 3 bases from J, the gap between germline ends came to 10 bases. Germline CDR1 reads SGHDN; CDR2 reads FVKESK. The CDR3 runs to 13 residues. CDR3 region: CASSLDWTDTQYF. The CDR3 DNA, read in part, is TGTGCCAGCAGTCTGGACTGGACAGATACG.

Many counts were recorded for this clone. The read falls 3 residues short of the CDR3 end, and the missing part is taken from the germline J gene. The rearrangement uses TRBV10-2 and TRBJ2-3; TRBD1 agrees at 9 bases. Germline CDR1 WSHSY, CDR2 SAAADI. V gave up 6 bases and J gave up 1 base; unmatched junction bases: 5. This CDR3 region has 15 residues. CDR3 bases read: TGCGCCAGCAGCGCCCGACAGGGGGGCACAGATACG. It codes for CASSARQGGTDT. The CDR3 in its entirety is CASSARQGGTDTQYF.

This clone was counted ten times or more. The read ends 3 residues shy of where the CDR3 ends; the end is completed using the germline J gene. This chain uses TRBV6-1 with TRBJ1-5; 7 nucleotides match TRBD1. The CDR3 is 15 residues long. Unmatched junction bases numbered 7, after V lost 3 bases and J lost 5 bases. CDR1 is MNHNS and CDR2 is SASEGT in the germline V gene. The CDR3 protein is CASSERDSPYQPQHF. Incomplete CDR3 DNA: TGTGCCAGCAGTGAGAGGGACAGTCCATATCAGCCC.

Points on this clone: The sequenced fragment ends 3 residues before the CDR3 boundary, so the rest is inferred from the germline J gene. This chain connects TRBV2 to TRBJ2-1; TRBD1 aligns across 8 bases. Germline-derived CDR1 and CDR2 are SNHLY and FYNNEI. Trimming at V came to 5 bases and at J to 3 bases, leaving 12 bases not matched to a gene. The CDR3 consists of 17 residues. CDR3 DNA (partial): TGTGCCAGCAGTTCTTCCCCCCGACAGGGGTTCTACAATGAG. As protein: CASSSSPRQGFYNE. The entire CDR3 sequence reads CASSSSPRQGFYNEQFF.

This clone came up many times. The CDR3 sequence is CASSQTTSGRSGELFF. The DNA read from the CDR3 is TGCGCCAGCAGCCAAACAACTAGCGGCCGCTCCGGGGAG. This chain uses TRBV4-1 with TRBJ2-2; TRBD2 aligns across 8 bases. The read is 3 residues too short to cover the CDR3 end, so that end is filled in from the germline J gene. CDR1 and CDR2 from the germline V gene are MGHRA and YSYEKL. Losses at the gene ends were 2 bases for V and 6 bases for J; bases not matched to a gene: 8. This CDR3 has 16 amino acids.

The sample holds many counts of this clone. The read is 3 residues too short to cover the CDR3 end, so that end is filled in from the germline J gene. The genes are TRBV18 and TRBJ2-3; 10 nucleotides line up with TRBD1. V shed 4 bases and J 1 base; nucleotides not matched to a gene: 2. Germline-derived CDR1 and CDR2 are KGHSH and LQKENI. The CDR3 runs to 15 residues. The CDR3 reads CASSHGQGGTDTQYF. Partial CDR3 DNA: TGTGCCAGCTCACACGGACAGGGGGGCACAGATACG.